These T cell receptor beta chains were read from a single sample in a study of human thymus T cells. Assay used: immunoSEQ multiplex PCR; TCRdb lists only in-frame clones, some missing. The sample shows 57,000 or so clones, around 94% of them seen only once. The sample was blood. These receptors originate from a boy under three years old with a congenital heart defect but otherwise immunologically healthy. CDR3s include the opening cysteine and the closing phenylalanine or tryptophan. D genes are given only for firm matches. Clone size is given for some rows only: seen once, a few or many times, or a class if the clone is expanded.

D gene	clone size	J gene	V gene	CDR3 DNA	CDR3 protein
.	.	TRBJ2-5	TRBV2	TGTGCCAGCAGTGAGCGACTCCCAAAAGAGACCCAGTACTTC	CASSERLPKETQYF
.	.	TRBJ1-1	TRBV20-1	TGCAGTGGAACCGCGAACACTGAAGCTTTCTTT	CSGTANTEAFF
.	.	TRBJ2-2	TRBV2	TGTGCCAGCAGTGTAGATAGGACCGGGGAGCTGTTTTTT	CASSVDRTGELFF
TRBD1	.	TRBJ1-1	TRBV27	TGTGCCAGCAGTTTAGGCGGACAGGACACTGAAGCTTTCTTT	CASSLGGQDTEAFF
TRBD1	.	TRBJ2-1	TRBV7-9	TGTGCCAGCAGCTTTACGACAGGGGGATCCTACAATGAGCAGTTCTTC	CASSFTTGGSYNEQFF
TRBD2	once	TRBJ2-7	TRBV27	TGTGCCAGCAGTTTATCCCCTACGACTAGCGGGACAGCCTACGAGCAGTACTTC	CASSLSPTTSGTAYEQYF
.	.	TRBJ2-7	TRBV25-1	TGTGCCAGCAGTGAATATCGGGGGTACGAGCAGTACTTC	CASSEYRGYEQYF
TRBD1	.	TRBJ1-3	TRBV6-1	TGTGCCAGCAGTATCACCGGGACAGCGGGAAACACCATATATTTT	CASSITGTAGNTIYF
.	.	TRBJ2-7	TRBV27	TGTGCCAGCAGTTTGGGACTCTCCTACGAGCAGTACTTC	CASSLGLSYEQYF
TRBD1	.	TRBJ2-3	TRBV19	TGTGCCAGTAGTAACAGGGGGCGTGATACGCAGTATTTT	CASSNRGRDTQYF
TRBD1	.	TRBJ2-7	TRBV7-7	TGTGCTAGCAGCCTGCGACAGGGGGCGAATTACGAGCAGTACTTC	CASSLRQGANYEQYF
.	.	TRBJ2-3	TRBV2	TGTGCCAGCAGTGTTGCCCCGTGGGCAGATACGCAGTATTTT	CASSVAPWADTQYF
.	.	TRBJ2-3	TRBV5-6	TGTGCCAGCACCCCTTCCCTACAGCGGTTCACAGATACGCAGTATTTT	CASTPSLQRFTDTQYF
.	.	TRBJ1-4	TRBV28	TGTGCCAGCACTCAACCGGGAACTAATGAAAAACTGTTTTTT	CASTQPGTNEKLFF
.	.	TRBJ2-7	TRBV6-1	TGTGCCAGCAGTGATCAGGGTTCCTACGAGCAGTACTTC	CASSDQGSYEQYF
.	.	TRBJ2-1	TRBV9	TGTGCCAGCAGCCCCGCCGCGGGACGGTACAATGAGCAGTTCTTC	CASSPAAGRYNEQFF
.	.	TRBJ2-1	TRBV20-1	TGCAGTGCTAGAAGGGAGCGAGGGCAGTTCTTC	CSARRERGQFF
TRBD1	.	TRBJ2-7	TRBV9	TGTGCCAGCAGCGTCAGGACAGGGGCCTCCTACGAGCAGTACTTC	CASSVRTGASYEQYF
.	.	TRBJ2-1	TRBV30	TGTGCCTGGACCCCGGGACTGCGATACAATGAGCAGTTCTTC	CAWTPGLRYNEQFF
TRBD2	.	TRBJ2-3	TRBV5-6	TGTGCCAGCAGCTTCTTAGCGGGCCCAGATACGCAGTATTTT	CASSFLAGPDTQYF
.	.	TRBJ1-5	TRBV7-8	TGTGCCAGCAGCTTAGCCCGTAGCAATCAGCCCCAGCATTTT	CASSLARSNQPQHF
TRBD2	.	TRBJ2-5	TRBV2	TGTGCCAGCAGTGATCCTAGCGGGGGGGCGGAGACCCAGTACTTC	CASSDPSGGAETQYF
TRBD2	.	TRBJ2-1	TRBV28	TGTGCCAGCAGTACTAGCGGGAGGGACAATGAGCAGTTCTTC	CASSTSGRDNEQFF
TRBD1	.	TRBJ1-5	TRBV19	TGTGCCAGTAGTACACACCGGGACAGGGGTAGTCAGCCCCAGCATTTT	CASSTHRDRGSQPQHF
.	.	TRBJ1-6	TRBV6-1	TGTGCCAGCAGTGAAAGACGGCCCAAGGTATGGGTCCCGTATAATTCACCCCTCCACTTT	CASSERRPKVWVPYNSPLHF
.	.	TRBJ1-3	TRBV2	TGTGCCAGCAGTCGGGAGCAACTCGAAAACACCATATATTTT	CASSREQLENTIYF
.	.	TRBJ1-2	TRBV5-4	TGTGCCAGCAGCAAGGACGGGGGGAGCTATGGCTACACCTTC	CASSKDGGSYGYTF
.	.	TRBJ2-3	TRBV4-3	TGCGCCAGCAGCCAAGTAGGAGGGGGCACAGATACGCAGTATTTT	CASSQVGGGTDTQYF
.	.	TRBJ2-2	TRBV27	TGTGCCAGCAGACCGGGACTGAACACCGGGGAGCTGTTTTTT	CASRPGLNTGELFF
.	few	TRBJ1-6	TRBV27	TGTGCCAGCATTCCCTATAATTCACCCCTCCACTTT	CASIPYNSPLHF
TRBD1	.	TRBJ1-2	TRBV18	TGTGCCAGCTCACCGGACAGGGACTATGGCTACACCTTC	CASSPDRDYGYTF
TRBD2	.	TRBJ2-5	TRBV2	TGTGCCAGCACTAGCGGGGGGTACCAAGAGACCCAGTACTTC	CASTSGGYQETQYF
.	.	TRBJ2-5	TRBV11-3	TGTGCCAGCAGCTTTCGCAGACAGGTCCAAGAGACCCAGTACTTC	CASSFRRQVQETQYF
.	once	TRBJ2-6	TRBV10-3	TGTGCCATCAGTGAGTCGTTCTCAGCCGCTTCGTCTGGGGCCAACGTCCTGACTTTC	CAISESFSAASSGANVLTF
.	.	TRBJ1-2	TRBV6-1	TGTGCCAGCCTGTACGACCTCCGGGGTTGGGGCTACACCTTC	CASLYDLRGWGYTF
.	.	TRBJ1-4	TRBV28	TGTGCCAGCAGTACCGCGGGGACCACGGGGGAAAAACTGTTTTTT	CASSTAGTTGEKLFF
.	.	TRBJ2-7	TRBV5-6	TGTGCCAGCAGCTTGGACCAGGGTCCCTACGAGCAGTACTTC	CASSLDQGPYEQYF
TRBD1	.	TRBJ1-4	TRBV5-1	TGCGCCAGCAGCGCGCGGGACAGGGGGCCTGAAAAACTGTTTTTT	CASSARDRGPEKLFF
TRBD2	.	TRBJ2-3	TRBV5-1	TGCGCCAGCAGCGTCGGGACTAGCGGCACAGATACGCAGTATTTT	CASSVGTSGTDTQYF
.	.	TRBJ2-1	TRBV4-3	TGCGCCAGCAGCCAAGATTTGCCTAGCGTCCATGAGCAGTTCTTC	CASSQDLPSVHEQFF
.	.	TRBJ2-2	TRBV30	TGTGCCTGGAGTGTACGAACGTGGGCCGGGGAGCTGTTTTTT	CAWSVRTWAGELFF
TRBD1	.	TRBJ2-3	TRBV27	TGTGCCAGCAGTGGGACAGGGGTTGCAGATACGCAGTATTTT	CASSGTGVADTQYF
TRBD1	.	TRBJ1-2	TRBV28	TGTGCCAGCAGTTCCCCTTGGCAGGGGGTTACTTATGGCTACACCTTC	CASSSPWQGVTYGYTF
.	.	TRBJ2-2	TRBV2	TGTGCCAGCAACACTCCTAGGGCCGGGGAGCTGTTTTTT	CASNTPRAGELFF
.	.	TRBJ1-3	TRBV28	TGTGCCAGCAGTTTAGGGGTACAGGGCAGGGGAGGAAACACCATATATTTT	CASSLGVQGRGGNTIYF
.	.	TRBJ1-2	TRBV5-4	TGTGCCAGCAGCTTGGAAGGTTATGGCTACACCTTC	CASSLEGYGYTF
TRBD2	.	TRBJ2-1	TRBV18	TGTGCCAGCTCACCGGCGCTAGCGGGACATGAGCAGTTCTTC	CASSPALAGHEQFF
.	once	TRBJ1-5	TRBV5-6	TGTGCCAGCAGCCGGGGGGGCCAGCCCCAGCATTTT	CASSRGGQPQHF
.	.	TRBJ2-3	TRBV5-1	TGCGCCAGCAGCTTAGGGGGGGGCCGGAGCACAGATACGCAGTATTTT	CASSLGGGRSTDTQYF
TRBD1	.	TRBJ1-3	TRBV9	TGTGCCAGCAGCGACCCTATTGACAGGGACTCTGGAAACACCATATATTTT	CASSDPIDRDSGNTIYF
.	.	TRBJ2-1	TRBV10-2	TGCGCCAGCAGTGAGCTAGCACCCTCCTACAATGAGCAGTTCTTC	CASSELAPSYNEQFF
.	.	TRBJ2-1	TRBV4-2	TGTGCCAGCAGCCAAGAGTATACGGGGGACTCCTACAATGAGCAGTTCTTC	CASSQEYTGDSYNEQFF
TRBD1	.	TRBJ1-1	TRBV11-1	TGTGCCAGCAGCCCCGGGGACAGGGCGAACACTGAAGCTTTCTTT	CASSPGDRANTEAFF